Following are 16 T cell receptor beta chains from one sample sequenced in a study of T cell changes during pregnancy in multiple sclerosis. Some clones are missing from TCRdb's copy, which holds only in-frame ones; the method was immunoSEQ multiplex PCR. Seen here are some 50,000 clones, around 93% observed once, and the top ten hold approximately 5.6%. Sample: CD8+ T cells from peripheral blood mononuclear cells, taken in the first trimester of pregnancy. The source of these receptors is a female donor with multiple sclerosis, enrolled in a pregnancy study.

Here the CDR3 DNA reads TGTGCCAGCAGTTTAGACAGCGGGAGGGTGAATGAGCAGTTCTTC. It yields the protein CASSLDSGRVNEQFF. V and J are TRBV28 and TRBJ2-1; 10 nucleotides match TRBD2. This CDR3 is 15 amino acids long. Germline lookup yields CDR1 MDHEN and CDR2 SYDVKM. Germline trimming cut 2 bases from V and 7 bases from J; bases unmatched to any gene: 5.

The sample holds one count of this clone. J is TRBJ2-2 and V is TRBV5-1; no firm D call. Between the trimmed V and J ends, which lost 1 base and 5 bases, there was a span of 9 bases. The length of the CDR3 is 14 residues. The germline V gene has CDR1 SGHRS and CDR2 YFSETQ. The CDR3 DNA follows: TGCGCCAGCAGCTTGTGGTCGGAGACCGGGGAGCTGTTTTTT. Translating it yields CASSLWSETGELFF.

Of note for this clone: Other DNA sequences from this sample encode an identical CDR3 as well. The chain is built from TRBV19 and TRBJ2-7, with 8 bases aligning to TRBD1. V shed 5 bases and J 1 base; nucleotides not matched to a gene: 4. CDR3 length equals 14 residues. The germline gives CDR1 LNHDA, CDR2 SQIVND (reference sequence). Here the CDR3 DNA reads TGTGCCAGTAGTCCCGGGACAGGATCCTACGAGCAGTACTTC. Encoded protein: CASSPGTGSYEQYF.

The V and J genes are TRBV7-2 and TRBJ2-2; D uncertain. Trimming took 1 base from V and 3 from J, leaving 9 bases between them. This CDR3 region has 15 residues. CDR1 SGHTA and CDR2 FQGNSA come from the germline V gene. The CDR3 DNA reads TGTGCCAGCAGCTTAGATATGTTATACACCGGGGAGCTGTTTTTT. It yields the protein CASSLDMLYTGELFF. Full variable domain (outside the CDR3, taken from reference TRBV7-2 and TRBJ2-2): GAGVSQSPSNKVTEKGKDVELRCDPISGHTALYWYRQSLGQGLEFLIYFQGNSAPDKSGLPSDRFSAERTGGSVSTLTIQRTQQEDSAVYLCASSLDMLYTGELFFGEGSRLTVL.

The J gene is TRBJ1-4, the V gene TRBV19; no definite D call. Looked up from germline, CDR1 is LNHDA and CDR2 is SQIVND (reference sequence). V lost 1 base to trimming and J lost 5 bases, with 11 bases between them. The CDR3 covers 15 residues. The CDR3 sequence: CASSIGRGLNEKLFF. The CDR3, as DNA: TGTGCCAGTAGTATAGGACGCGGGTTGAATGAAAAACTGTTTTTT.

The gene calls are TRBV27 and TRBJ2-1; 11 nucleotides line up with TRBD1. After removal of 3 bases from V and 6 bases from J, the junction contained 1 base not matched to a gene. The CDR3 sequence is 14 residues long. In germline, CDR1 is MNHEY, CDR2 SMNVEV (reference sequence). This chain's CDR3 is CASSFGTGGNEQFF. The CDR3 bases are TGTGCCAGCAGTTTCGGGACAGGGGGCAATGAGCAGTTCTTC.

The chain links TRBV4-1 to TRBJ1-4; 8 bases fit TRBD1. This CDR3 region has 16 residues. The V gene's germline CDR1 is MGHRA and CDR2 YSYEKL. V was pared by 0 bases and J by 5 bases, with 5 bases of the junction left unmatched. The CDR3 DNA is TGCGCCAGCAGCCAAGATGGGAGGACAGGGAATGAAAAACTGTTTTTT. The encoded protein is CASSQDGRTGNEKLFF.

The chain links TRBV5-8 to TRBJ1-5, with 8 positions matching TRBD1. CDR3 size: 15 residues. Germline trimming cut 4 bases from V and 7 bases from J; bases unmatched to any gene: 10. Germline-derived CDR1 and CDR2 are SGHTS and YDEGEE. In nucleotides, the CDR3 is TGTGCCAGCAGCCCGCCGACAGGGGTTCAACAGCCCCAGCATTTT. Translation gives CASSPPTGVQQPQHF.

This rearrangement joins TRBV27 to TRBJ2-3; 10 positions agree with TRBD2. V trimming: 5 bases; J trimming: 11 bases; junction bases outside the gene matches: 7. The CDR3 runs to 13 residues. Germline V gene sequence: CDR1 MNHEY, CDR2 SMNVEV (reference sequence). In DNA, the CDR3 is TGTGCCAGCAGTCCCCAAGGACTAGCGGAGCAGTATTTT. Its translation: CASSPQGLAEQYF.

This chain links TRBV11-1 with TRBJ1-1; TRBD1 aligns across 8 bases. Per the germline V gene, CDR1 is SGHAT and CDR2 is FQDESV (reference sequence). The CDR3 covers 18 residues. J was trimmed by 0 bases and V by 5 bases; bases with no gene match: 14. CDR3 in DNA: TGTGCCAGCAGCCCCTCGGGGGGACAGGTGTATATGAACACTGAAGCTTTCTTT. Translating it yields CASSPSGGQVYMNTEAFF.

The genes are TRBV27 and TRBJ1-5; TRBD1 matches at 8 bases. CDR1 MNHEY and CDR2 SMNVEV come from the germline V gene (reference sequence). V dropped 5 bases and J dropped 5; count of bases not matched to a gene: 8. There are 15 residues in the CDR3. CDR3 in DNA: TGTGCCAGCAGTCCCCGGGACAGGAGATATCAGCCCCAGCATTTT. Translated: CASSPRDRRYQPQHF.

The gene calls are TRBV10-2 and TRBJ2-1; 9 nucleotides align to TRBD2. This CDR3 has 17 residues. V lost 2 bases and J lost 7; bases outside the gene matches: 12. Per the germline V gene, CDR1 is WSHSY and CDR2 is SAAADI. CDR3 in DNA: TGCGCCAGCAGTGAGAGAAACATGTTACTAGCGGGTAATGAGCAGTTCTTC. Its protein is CASSERNMLLAGNEQFF.

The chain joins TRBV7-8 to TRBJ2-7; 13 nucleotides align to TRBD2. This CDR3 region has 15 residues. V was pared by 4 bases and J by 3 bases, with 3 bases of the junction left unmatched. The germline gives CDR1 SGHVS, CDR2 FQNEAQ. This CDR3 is CASSWGTSGNYEQYF. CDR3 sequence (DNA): TGTGCCAGCAGCTGGGGGACTAGCGGGAACTACGAGCAGTACTTC.

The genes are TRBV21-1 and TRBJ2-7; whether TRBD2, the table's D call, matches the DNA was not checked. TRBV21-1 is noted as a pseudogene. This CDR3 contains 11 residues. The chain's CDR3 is CASTLSYEQYF. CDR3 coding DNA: TGTGCCAGCACCCTAAGCTACGAGCAGTACTTC.

CDR3 sequence reads: CASSQVQGGNTIYF. CDR3 DNA: TGCGCCAGCAGCCAAGTGCAGGGAGGAAACACCATATATTTT. The chain recombines TRBV4-1 with TRBJ1-3; TRBD1 might be the D (5 bases). The CDR3 spans 14 residues. From germline, CDR1 is MGHRA and CDR2 YSYEKL. V was shortened by 1 base and J by 4 bases, with 8 bases between the two germline ends.

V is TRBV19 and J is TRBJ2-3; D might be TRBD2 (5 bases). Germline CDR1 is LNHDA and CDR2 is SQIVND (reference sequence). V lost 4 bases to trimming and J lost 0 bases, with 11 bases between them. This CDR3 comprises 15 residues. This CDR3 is CASSSSGGSTDTQYF. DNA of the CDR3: TGTGCCAGTAGTAGCTCCGGAGGCAGCACAGATACGCAGTATTTT.